A selection of T cell receptor beta chains follows, all from one sample in a study of shared clonotypes between healthy human individuals. The data were produced by immunoSEQ multiplex PCR, yet TCRdb's version contains in-frame clones alone and is incomplete. The sample yields 100,000 or so clones, around 65% seen once. Sequencing was performed on memory CD8+ T cells sorted from blood. These receptors were collected from a woman aged 30 to 39 in good health. Both conserved end residues are part of each CDR3. D genes are given only for firm matches. Not all rows give a size; the values are once, few, many and, for expanded clones, a class.

V: TRBV29-1; D: .; J: TRBJ2-7; size: .; CDR3: CSVGGTAKGGYYEQYF; DNA: TGCAGCGTTGGCGGGACGGCTAAAGGGGGTTACTACGAGCAGTACTTC
V: TRBV6-5; D: .; J: TRBJ2-7; size: .; CDR3: CASSQTGSAYEQYF; DNA: TGTGCCAGCAGCCAAACAGGGAGTGCCTACGAGCAGTACTTC
V: TRBV4-1; D: .; J: TRBJ2-2; size: .; CDR3: CASSQFRDTFGELFF; DNA: TGCGCCAGCAGCCAATTCCGGGACACATTCGGGGAGCTGTTTTTT
V: TRBV25-1; D: .; J: TRBJ1-2; size: .; CDR3: CASSGHGAWQGYTF; DNA: TGTGCCAGCAGTGGCCATGGGGCATGGCAAGGCTACACCTTC
V: TRBV7-9; D: TRBD1; J: TRBJ1-5; size: .; CDR3: CASSQQGAGNQPQHF; DNA: TGTGCCAGCAGCCAACAGGGGGCTGGCAATCAGCCCCAGCATTTT
V: TRBV5-5; D: .; J: TRBJ1-5; size: .; CDR3: CASSPWMVYSNQPQHF; DNA: TGTGCCAGCAGCCCCTGGATGGTCTATAGCAATCAGCCCCAGCATTTT
V: TRBV10-3; D: .; J: TRBJ2-7; size: once; CDR3: CASSEAAEGYEQYF; DNA: TGTGCCAGCAGTGAAGCTGCGGAGGGCTACGAGCAGTACTTC
V: TRBV25-1; D: .; J: TRBJ1-2; size: .; CDR3: CASRYGLEGNYGYTF; DNA: TGTGCCAGCAGATACGGTTTAGAAGGCAACTATGGCTACACCTTC
V: TRBV27; D: TRBD1; J: TRBJ1-1; size: many; CDR3: CASSRRQGGVNTEAFF; DNA: TGTGCCAGCAGTCGTCGGCAAGGGGGCGTGAACACTGAAGCTTTCTTT
V: TRBV30; D: .; J: TRBJ1-1; size: .; CDR3: CAWSAGVGGTEAFF; DNA: TGTGCCTGGAGTGCAGGGGTCGGTGGCACTGAAGCTTTCTTT
V: TRBV5-3; D: .; J: TRBJ2-1; size: .; CDR3: CARSLRGNEQFF; DNA: TGTGCCAGAAGCTTGCGGGGCAATGAGCAGTTCTTC
V: TRBV6-1; D: .; J: TRBJ2-7; size: .; CDR3: CASSEQGNEQYF; DNA: TGTGCCAGCAGTGAGCAGGGTAACGAGCAGTACTTC
V: TRBV5-1; D: TRBD1; J: TRBJ1-2; size: .; CDR3: CASSFAGGDGYTF; DNA: TGCGCCAGCAGCTTCGCAGGGGGCGATGGCTACACCTTC
V: TRBV7-9; D: .; J: TRBJ1-1; size: .; CDR3: CASSLEDNNMEAFF; DNA: TGTGCCAGCAGCTTGGAAGATAATAATATGGAAGCTTTCTTT
V: TRBV7-8; D: .; J: TRBJ1-1; size: .; CDR3: CASSGGDGTEAFF; DNA: TGTGCCAGCAGCGGGGGGGACGGCACTGAAGCTTTCTTT
V: TRBV25-1; D: .; J: TRBJ1-2; size: .; CDR3: CASSATTGPTVSGYTF; DNA: TGTGCCAGCAGTGCTACCACGGGGCCGACGGTATCCGGCTACACCTTC
V: TRBV11-1; D: .; J: TRBJ1-2; size: few; CDR3: CASSLDGHGYTF; DNA: TGTGCCAGCAGCTTAGACGGCCATGGCTACACCTTC
V: TRBV29-1; D: TRBD2; J: TRBJ2-1; size: .; CDR3: CSAAPLAGMWNEQFF; DNA: TGCAGCGCCGCCCCACTAGCGGGAATGTGGAATGAGCAGTTCTTC
V: TRBV5-1; D: .; J: TRBJ1-2; size: .; CDR3: CASSLADSHYGYTF; DNA: TGCGCCAGCAGCTTGGCGGACAGTCACTATGGCTACACCTTC
V: TRBV5-1; D: .; J: TRBJ1-1; size: .; CDR3: CASSMDRPNTEAFF; DNA: TGCGCCAGCAGCATGGACAGACCGAACACTGAAGCTTTCTTT
V: TRBV10-3; D: TRBD1; J: TRBJ1-4; size: .; CDR3: CAISESGTAFGGEKLFF; DNA: TGTGCCATCAGTGAGTCGGGGACAGCATTCGGGGGTGAAAAACTGTTTTTT
V: TRBV19; D: .; J: TRBJ1-5; size: .; CDR3: CASSREGRGGNQPQHF; DNA: TGTGCCAGTAGCAGGGAGGGGAGGGGTGGCAATCAGCCCCAGCATTTT
V: TRBV28; D: .; J: TRBJ2-7; size: .; CDR3: CASGGRGEQYF; DNA: TGTGCCAGCGGGGGGCGAGGGGAGCAGTACTTC
V: TRBV5-4; D: .; J: TRBJ2-1; size: .; CDR3: CASSLLTGSYNEQFF; DNA: TGTGCCAGCAGCTTGTTGACGGGTTCCTACAATGAGCAGTTCTTC
V: TRBV6-5; D: .; J: TRBJ1-4; size: .; CDR3: CASSETHESQKLFF; DNA: TGTGCCAGCAGTGAAACCCACGAAAGCCAAAAACTGTTTTTT
V: TRBV9; D: .; J: TRBJ1-2; size: .; CDR3: CASSVAQVGYGYTF; DNA: TGTGCCAGCAGCGTAGCTCAGGTCGGCTATGGCTACACCTTC
V: TRBV11-2; D: .; J: TRBJ2-1; size: .; CDR3: CASSSPRRGGFYNEQFF; DNA: TGTGCCAGCAGCTCCCCCCGGCGGGGCGGTTTCTACAATGAGCAGTTCTTC
V: TRBV7-9; D: TRBD2; J: TRBJ2-7; size: .; CDR3: CASSPTSGKSSYEQYF; DNA: TGTGCCAGCAGTCCGACTAGCGGGAAGAGCTCCTACGAGCAGTACTTC
V: TRBV5-1; D: .; J: TRBJ1-1; size: once; CDR3: CASSSLGWMNTEAFF; DNA: TGCGCCAGCAGCTCCCTGGGGTGGATGAACACTGAAGCTTTCTTT
V: TRBV25-1; D: .; J: TRBJ2-1; size: .; CDR3: CASGGAPVIKQFF; DNA: TGTGCCAGCGGGGGGGCCCCGGTAATTAAGCAGTTCTTC
V: TRBV7-9; D: .; J: TRBJ1-2; size: once; CDR3: CASSLKRLTLNYGYTF; DNA: TGTGCCAGCAGCTTAAAGAGACTTACACTTAACTATGGCTACACCTTC
V: TRBV5-1; D: .; J: TRBJ2-7; size: .; CDR3: CASSLEPGSYEQYF; DNA: TGCGCCAGCAGCTTGGAGCCAGGGTCCTACGAGCAGTACTTC
V: TRBV25-1; D: .; J: TRBJ2-4; size: .; CDR3: CASSEPQGPKNIQYF; DNA: TGTGCCAGCAGTGAACCACAGGGACCCAAAAACATTCAGTACTTC
V: TRBV6-5; D: .; J: TRBJ1-2; size: .; CDR3: CASRLQGNYGYTF; DNA: TGTGCCAGCAGACTACAGGGAAACTATGGCTACACCTTC
V: TRBV25-1; D: TRBD2; J: TRBJ2-7; size: once; CDR3: CASSLGLVEPGEQYF; DNA: TGTGCCAGCAGCCTAGGACTAGTTGAACCGGGCGAGCAGTACTTC
V: TRBV4-1; D: .; J: TRBJ2-3; size: .; CDR3: CASSQVDMGFTDTQYF; DNA: TGCGCCAGCAGCCAAGTAGACATGGGATTCACAGATACGCAGTATTTT
V: TRBV25-1; D: .; J: TRBJ1-6; size: .; CDR3: CASSGAGGANSPLHF; DNA: TGTGCCAGCAGTGGCGCCGGGGGTGCGAATTCACCCCTCCACTTT
V: TRBV28; D: .; J: TRBJ2-4; size: many; CDR3: CASTGGGWVRKNIQYF; DNA: TGTGCCAGCACGGGTGGGGGATGGGTGAGGAAAAACATTCAGTACTTC
V: TRBV13; D: TRBD2; J: TRBJ2-5; size: .; CDR3: CASSATSGEGETQYF; DNA: TGTGCCAGCAGCGCGACTAGCGGAGAGGGAGAGACCCAGTACTTC
V: TRBV6-4; D: .; J: TRBJ2-7; size: once; CDR3: CASSFSPPYEQYF; DNA: TGTGCCAGCAGTTTTTCCCCTCCGTACGAGCAGTACTTC
V: TRBV6-6; D: TRBD1; J: TRBJ2-1; size: .; CDR3: CASRRQGNNEQFF; DNA: TGTGCCAGCAGACGACAGGGAAACAATGAGCAGTTCTTC
V: TRBV10-1; D: .; J: TRBJ2-3; size: .; CDR3: CASSYSTDTQYF; DNA: TGCGCCAGCAGCTACAGCACAGATACGCAGTATTTT
V: TRBV16; D: .; J: TRBJ1-1; size: .; CDR3: CASSLTGMGEAFF; DNA: TGTGCCAGCAGCTTAACAGGGATGGGGGAAGCTTTCTTT
V: TRBV28; D: TRBD1; J: TRBJ2-5; size: few; CDR3: CASRPGGETQYF; DNA: TGTGCCAGCAGACCAGGGGGCGAGACCCAGTACTTC
V: TRBV5-5; D: TRBD2; J: TRBJ2-1; size: .; CDR3: CASSLGLAGINEQFF; DNA: TGTGCCAGCAGCTTGGGACTAGCGGGGATAAATGAGCAGTTCTTC
V: TRBV10-3; D: .; J: TRBJ2-5; size: .; CDR3: CATGALARETQYF; DNA: TGTGCCACCGGAGCGTTGGCAAGAGAGACCCAGTACTTC
V: TRBV28; D: TRBD2; J: TRBJ2-3; size: .; CDR3: CASSPSGRRGDTQYF; DNA: TGTGCCAGCAGTCCTAGCGGGAGAAGAGGAGATACGCAGTATTTT
V: TRBV5-5; D: TRBD2; J: TRBJ2-1; size: .; CDR3: CASSLFSGGPYNEQFF; DNA: TGTGCCAGCAGCTTGTTCTCGGGAGGGCCCTACAATGAGCAGTTCTTC
V: TRBV11-2; D: TRBD1; J: TRBJ1-2; size: many; CDR3: CASSLGTGHGYTF; DNA: TGTGCCAGCAGCTTAGGGACAGGCCATGGCTACACCTTC
V: TRBV29-1; D: .; J: TRBJ1-2; size: few; CDR3: CSVWAGADYGYTF; DNA: TGCAGCGTTTGGGCAGGGGCTGACTATGGCTACACCTTC
V: TRBV19; D: TRBD1; J: TRBJ1-5; size: .; CDR3: CATSTGGFGQPQHF; DNA: TGTGCCACCTCGACAGGGGGATTTGGTCAGCCCCAGCATTTT
V: TRBV9; D: TRBD1; J: TRBJ1-1; size: .; CDR3: CASSAGTAEAFF; DNA: TGTGCCAGCAGCGCTGGGACAGCTGAAGCTTTCTTT